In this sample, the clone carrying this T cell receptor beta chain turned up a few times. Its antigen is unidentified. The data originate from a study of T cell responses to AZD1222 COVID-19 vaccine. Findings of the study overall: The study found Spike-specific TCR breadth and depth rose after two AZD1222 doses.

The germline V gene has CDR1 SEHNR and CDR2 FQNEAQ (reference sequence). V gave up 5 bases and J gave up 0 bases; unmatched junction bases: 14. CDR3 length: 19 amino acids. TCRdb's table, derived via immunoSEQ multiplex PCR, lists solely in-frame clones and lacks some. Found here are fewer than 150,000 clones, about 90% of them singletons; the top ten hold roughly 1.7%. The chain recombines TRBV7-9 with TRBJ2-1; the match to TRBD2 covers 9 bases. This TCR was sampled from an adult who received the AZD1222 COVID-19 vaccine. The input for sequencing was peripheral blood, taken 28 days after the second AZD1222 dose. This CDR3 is CASSPSVRGGRSSYNEQFF. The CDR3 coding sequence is TGTGCCAGCAGCCCCTCCGTGCGGGGGGGCCGCAGCTCCTACAATGAGCAGTTCTTC.